These 17 T cell receptor beta chains originate from one sample sequenced in a study of Ad26.COV2.S vaccination and SARS-CoV-2 variants. Only in-frame clones appear in the TCRdb table, and some are missing; sequencing was by immunoSEQ multiplex PCR. This table has 430,000 or so clones, approximately 90% appearing once. Treatment of the sample: around 19 received Ad26.COV2.S at low or high dose, single or two shots; about 5 received placebo; per-sample allocation not given. Samples analyzed were those drawn on day 63 after the first vaccine or placebo injection. This specimen consisted of peripheral blood, obtained in a trial of Ad26.COV2.S vaccine versus placebo. These receptors were taken from a person between 18 and 65 years old who received the Ad26.COV2.S COVID-19 vaccine or a placebo.

This clone was detected once. DNA of the CDR3: TGTGCCAGCAGCTTCCCCGGGGGGAACACTGAAGCTTTCTTT. It codes for CASSFPGGNTEAFF. The chain recombines TRBV5-4 with TRBJ1-1, with D perhaps TRBD1 (5 bases). The germline V gene encodes CDR1 SGHNT and CDR2 YYREEE (reference sequence). Trimming shortened V by 2 bases and J by 1 base, and 9 bases separated the two germline ends. The CDR3 has 14 amino acids.

On this clone: The sample has other DNA sequences that encode this CDR3 too. The chain employs TRBV30 and TRBJ1-5; D possibly corresponds to TRBD1 (6 bases). Trimming left V 2 bases short and J 4 bases short, with 9 bases between. The CDR3 contains 13 residues. Germline V CDR1 and CDR2: GTSNPN, SVGIG (reference sequence). DNA of the CDR3: TGTGCCTGGAGTCGCCAGGGGAATCAGCCCCAGCATTTT. This sequence encodes CAWSRQGNQPQHF.

This clone was counted once. The chain has TRBV27 and TRBJ1-5, with D maybe TRBD1 (5 bases). This CDR3 has 14 amino acids. Trimming left V 4 bases short and J 4 bases short, with 11 bases between. The V gene's germline CDR1 is MNHEY and CDR2 SMNVEV (reference sequence). CDR3 sequence reads: CASSSGTENQPQHF. The DNA of the CDR3 is TGTGCCAGCAGTTCCGGGACCGAAAATCAGCCCCAGCATTTT.

This clone has a handful of counts. The CDR3 reads CASSYSGDRGDTQYF. CDR3 in DNA: TGTGCCAGCAGTTACTCGGGGGACAGGGGTGATACGCAGTATTTT. V and J are TRBV6-5 and TRBJ2-3; TRBD1 matches 10 bases. Germline V gives CDR1 MNHEY, CDR2 SVGAGI. The V segment lost 0 bases and the J segment 6 bases; nucleotides outside the gene matches: 3. The CDR3 extends over 15 amino acids.

The V call is TRBV6-2 or TRBV6-3, the J call TRBJ1-1; D might be TRBD1 (6 bases). The V end was cut by 6 bases, the J end by 7 bases, with 15 bases between. Per the germline V gene, CDR1 is MNHEY and CDR2 is SVGEGT. The CDR3 runs to 13 residues. CDR3 amino acids: CASRPGTPYEAFF. The DNA for the CDR3 is TGTGCCAGCAGGCCTGGGACACCATATGAAGCTTTCTTT.

The rearrangement joins TRBV2 to TRBJ2-7; no firm D call. The CDR3 covers 12 residues. Germline assignment: CDR1 SNHLY and CDR2 FYNNEI. V dropped 8 bases and J dropped 0 bases, with 8 bases sitting between them. CDR3: CASRKSSYEQYF. CDR3 DNA sequence: TGTGCCAGCCGCAAGAGCTCCTACGAGCAGTACTTC. The full variable domain, its missing parts supplied by reference TRBV2 and TRBJ2-7, is EPEVTQTPSHQVTQMGQEVILRCVPISNHLYFYWYRQILGQKVEFLVSFYNNEISEKSEIFDDQFSVERPDGSNFTLKIRSTKLEDSAMYFCASRKSSYEQYFGPGTRLTVT.

This chain uses TRBV5-1 with TRBJ1-1; TRBD1 matches at 11 bases. The CDR3 runs 17 residues. Germline assignment: CDR1 SGHRS and CDR2 YFSETQ. The V gene end was trimmed by 4 bases and the J gene end by 5 bases; junction bases not matched to a gene: 13. The CDR3 is CASSLKGTGGYRTEAFF. CDR3 in DNA: TGCGCCAGCAGCCTTAAGGGGACAGGGGGTTATCGGACTGAAGCTTTCTTT.

This clone was seen once. This rearrangement joins TRBV7-9 to TRBJ2-2; D possibly matches TRBD1 or TRBD2 (5 bases each). V lost 11 bases and J lost 1, with 17 bases in between. Germline lookup yields CDR1 SEHNR and CDR2 FQNEAQ (reference sequence). The CDR3 runs to 15 residues. The CDR3 sequence: CAGTIEPGNTGELFF. The CDR3, as DNA: TGTGCCGGGACCATTGAGCCAGGGAACACCGGGGAGCTGTTTTTT.

The chain recombines TRBV6-5 with TRBJ1-3; possibly TRBD1 for D (5 bases). V was trimmed by 7 bases and J by 1 base, leaving 14 bases between them. Germline V gives CDR1 MNHEY, CDR2 SVGAGI. The CDR3 loop spans 15 amino acids. The CDR3 reads CASTSLGGSGNTIYF. DNA of the CDR3: TGTGCCAGCACCTCCCTTGGGGGATCTGGAAACACCATATATTTT.

The rearrangement uses TRBV5-1 and TRBJ2-2; 7 bases agree with TRBD2. The CDR3 runs 15 residues. Germline values: CDR1 SGHRS, CDR2 YFSETQ. V was pared by 5 bases and J by 0 bases, with 4 bases of the junction left unmatched. CDR3 DNA sequence: TGCGCCAGCAGACCGGGGGGAACGAACACCGGGGAGCTGTTTTTT. This sequence encodes CASRPGGTNTGELFF. Complete variable domain (other parts from reference TRBV5-1 and TRBJ2-2): KAGVTQTPRYLIKTRGQQVTLSCSPISGHRSVSWYQQTPGQGLQFLFEYFSETQRNKGNFPGRFSGRQFSNSRSEMNVSTLELGDSALYLCASRPGGTNTGELFFGEGSRLTVL.

The V gene is TRBV27, the J gene TRBJ1-2; D is ambiguous. The CDR3 has 15 amino acids. Germline V gene sequence: CDR1 MNHEY, CDR2 SMNVEV (reference sequence). V was cut by 3 bases and J by 7 bases, with 18 bases left in between. CDR3 coding DNA: TGTGCCAGCAGTTTCACACCTCGGGGAGTGGGTGGCTACACCTTC. It yields the protein CASSFTPRGVGGYTF.

The genes are TRBV4-3 and TRBJ2-6; D not certain. With 6 bases removed from V and 2 bases from J, the gap between germline ends came to 14 bases. The CDR3 covers 16 residues. In germline, CDR1 is LGHNA, CDR2 YSLEER. This chain's CDR3 is CASRLIGGPGANVLTF. CDR3 in DNA: TGCGCCAGCAGACTTATTGGTGGGCCTGGGGCCAACGTCCTGACTTTC.

This chain uses TRBV6-5 with TRBJ1-3, with D possibly matching TRBD1 (5 bases). Germline values: CDR1 MNHEY, CDR2 SVGAGI. The CDR3 extends over 14 amino acids. The ends were cut back, 6 bases at V and 3 bases at J, with 12 bases in the middle. The CDR3 DNA reads TGTGCCAGCAGGAGCCGGGACTATGGAAACACCATATATTTT. Its translation: CASRSRDYGNTIYF.

This sequence joins TRBV18 and TRBJ2-1; D is perhaps TRBD1 or TRBD2 (5 bases each). Germline V gene sequence: CDR1 KGHSH, CDR2 LQKENI. With 3 bases removed from V and 12 bases from J, the gap between germline ends came to 18 bases. The CDR3 length is 14 residues. As DNA, the CDR3 is TGTGCCAGCTCACCTCAAGGACTTTCAGGGCGGCAGTTCTTC. The encoded protein is CASSPQGLSGRQFF.

The V gene is TRBV2, the J gene TRBJ1-6; D perhaps matches TRBD1 (5 bases). The germline V gene encodes CDR1 SNHLY and CDR2 FYNNEI. The CDR3 loop spans 15 amino acids. V lost 5 bases to trimming and J lost 9 bases, with 17 bases between them. CDR3 DNA: TGTGCCAGCAGTCCCACAGGACCTGGAGGTTCACCCCTCCACTTT. This encodes CASSPTGPGGSPLHF.

The V call is TRBV9, the J call TRBJ2-7, with 7 nucleotides matching TRBD1. Unmatched junction bases numbered 6, after V lost 3 bases and J lost 0 bases. Per the germline V gene, CDR1 is SGDLS and CDR2 is YYNGEE. The CDR3 consists of 15 residues. The CDR3 bases are TGTGCCAGCAGCGCATACCGGGACAGCTCCTACGAGCAGTACTTC. Residues: CASSAYRDSSYEQYF.

The chain links TRBV19 to TRBJ2-7, with TRBD2 matching over 9 bases. The CDR3 is 14 amino acids. Germline assignment: CDR1 LNHDA and CDR2 SQIVND (reference sequence). V was pared by 5 bases and J by 2 bases, with 4 bases of the junction left unmatched. The CDR3 DNA is TGTGCCAGTAGTGAGGGACTAGCAACCTACGAGCAGTACTTC. Protein sequence: CASSEGLATYEQYF. The full variable domain, its missing parts supplied by reference TRBV19 and TRBJ2-7, is DGGITQSPKYLFRKEGQNVTLSCEQNLNHDAMYWYRQDPGQGLRLIYYSQIVNDFQKGDIAEGYSVSREKKESFPLTVTSAQKNPTAFYLCASSEGLATYEQYFGPGTRLTVT.